This T cell receptor beta chain was retrieved from a study of T cell responses to AZD1222 COVID-19 vaccine. Study-level findings and limits: Regions 160-218 and 743-854 dominated among vaccine-associated CD4 TCRs spanning spike. Baseline seropositivity occurred in only a handful of AZD1222 recipients.

Method: immunoSEQ multiplex PCR; TCRdb's copy keeps in-frame clones and lacks some. The sample has about 78,000 clones, around 90% seen once. Note on this clone: No antigen is known for it.

The sample consisted of peripheral blood, taken on day 0 of AZD1222 vaccination. The clonotype comes from an adult in good health.

For the CDR3, the DNA is TGCGCCAGCAGCCAAGATTTTTGGGACAGGGTCATCTATGGCTACACCTTC. This encodes CASSQDFWDRVIYGYTF. The chain links TRBV4-1 to TRBJ1-2, with TRBD1 matching 9 bases. The CDR3 has 17 amino acids. With 0 bases clipped from V and 4 bases from J, the junction kept 9 bases outside the gene matches. CDR1 and CDR2 (germline): MGHRA, YSYEKL.